This TCR beta chain originates from a study of shared T cell receptors in the human thymus. Germline CDR1 reads LGHNA; CDR2 reads YSLEER. The CDR3 spans 17 residues. V gave up 4 bases and J gave up 0 bases; unmatched junction bases: 9. The protocol was immunoSEQ multiplex PCR, while the TCRdb copy is restricted to in-frame clones and leaves out a portion. The data hold 600,000 or so clones, with over 75% observed a single time. These same records also appear under a second study, on human thymus T cells. That paper states: The donor group consisted of healthy Finnish infants who were having corrective surgery for congenital heart defects. Resections obtained during corrective heart surgery supplied the thymus tissue. Across thymic and blood repertoires, the usage of V and J genes appeared to be biased. Related work showed strongly overlapping thymic repertoires across unrelated individuals.

This TCR was recovered from a boy younger than two with a congenital heart defect. The sample was thymocytes. The chain recombines TRBV4-3 with TRBJ2-1; 7 bases fit TRBD2. CDR3 loop: CASSPVSAGSSYNEQFF. CDR3 DNA: TGCGCCAGCAGCCCCGTTTCAGCGGGGAGCTCCTACAATGAGCAGTTCTTC.